This T cell receptor beta chain was identified during a study of T cells in Graves' hyperthyroidism and ophthalmopathy. About the research overall: At the time of initial diagnosis and before any treatment, peripheral blood was collected.

Broader study findings: Through a model of 13 V-J features, ophthalmopathy was separated from stable hyperthyroidism. Progression to ophthalmopathy was predicted a median of about 6.6 months early. Peripheral blood also featured most of the thyroid clonotypes expanded above 0.001.

CDR3 size: 13 residues. With 8 bases clipped from V and 4 bases from J, the junction kept 6 bases outside the gene matches. From RNA transcripts, TCR beta CDR3 regions were amplified. When the TCR CDR3 underwent first-round RT-PCR, the HTBI primer set was used. One entry per CDR3 protein results from TCRdb running MiXCR on the multiplex PCR reads. The table includes hundreds of thousands of distinct CDR3 sequences, 14% to 15% detected once. A remark on this clonotype: The antigen is not known.

The rearrangement joins TRBV12-3 or TRBV12-4 to TRBJ2-5; TRBD2 matches 8 bases. This sequence was found in a woman in her thirties or forties with Graves' ophthalmopathy. The material sequenced was blood. CDR3: CASGRAGGETQYF. The CDR3 DNA reads TGTGCCAGCGGTCGGGCGGGAGGAGAGACCCAGTACTTC.